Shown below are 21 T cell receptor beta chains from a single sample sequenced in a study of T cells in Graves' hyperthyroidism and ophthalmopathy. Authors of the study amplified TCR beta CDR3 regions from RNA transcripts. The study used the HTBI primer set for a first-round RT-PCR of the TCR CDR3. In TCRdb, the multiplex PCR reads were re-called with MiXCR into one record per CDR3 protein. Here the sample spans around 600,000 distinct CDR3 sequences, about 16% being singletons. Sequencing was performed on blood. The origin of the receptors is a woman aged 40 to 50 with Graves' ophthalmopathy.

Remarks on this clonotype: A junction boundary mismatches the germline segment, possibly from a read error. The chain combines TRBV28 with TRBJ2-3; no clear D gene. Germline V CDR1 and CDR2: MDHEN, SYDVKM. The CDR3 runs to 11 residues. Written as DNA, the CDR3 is TGTGCCAGCAGTTTTCGAGATTCGCAGTATTTT. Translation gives CASSFRDSQYF.

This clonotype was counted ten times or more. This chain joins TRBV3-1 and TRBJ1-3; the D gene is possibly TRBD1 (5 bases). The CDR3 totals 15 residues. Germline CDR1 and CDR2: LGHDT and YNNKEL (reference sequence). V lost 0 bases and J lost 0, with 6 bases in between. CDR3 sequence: CASSQDRDSGNTIYF. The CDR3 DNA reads TGTGCCAGCAGCCAAGACAGGGACTCTGGAAACACCATATATTTT.

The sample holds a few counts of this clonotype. The CDR3 sequence is CSARPQGTVAGELFF. The CDR3 coding sequence is TGCAGTGCTAGACCCCAGGGGACGGTTGCCGGGGAGCTGTTTTTT. The chain recombines TRBV20-1 with TRBJ2-2; D might be TRBD1 (6 bases). CDR1 and CDR2 (germline): DFQATT, SNEGSKA (reference sequence). Trimming removed 2 bases at V and 6 bases at J, with 16 bases between. The CDR3 is 15 amino acids.

CDR3: CASSISTGGGRQYNEQFF. CDR3 in DNA: TGTGCCAGCAGTATATCAACAGGGGGGGGAAGACAATACAATGAGCAGTTCTTC. The genes are TRBV11-1 and TRBJ2-1; tentatively, D is TRBD1 (8 bases). The CDR3 sequence is 18 residues long. V shed 6 bases and J shed 4 bases, with 25 bases lying between them. Germline V gene data show CDR1 as SGHAT and CDR2 as FQDESV (reference sequence).

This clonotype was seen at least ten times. CDR3 nucleotides: TGTGCCTGGAGGTCGCTGGGGACCAATGAGCAGTTCTTC. As protein: CAWRSLGTNEQFF. V is TRBV30 and J is TRBJ2-1; D is perhaps TRBD1 or TRBD2 (5 bases each). Between the trimmed V and J ends, which lost 3 bases and 6 bases, there was a span of 12 bases. The CDR3 runs 13 residues. The germline V gene encodes CDR1 GTSNPN and CDR2 SVGIG (reference sequence).

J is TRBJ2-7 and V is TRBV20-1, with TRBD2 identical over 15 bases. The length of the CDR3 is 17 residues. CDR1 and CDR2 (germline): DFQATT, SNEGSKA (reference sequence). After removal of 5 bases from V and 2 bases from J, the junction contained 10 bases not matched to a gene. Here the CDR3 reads CSAERTSGGASPYEQYF. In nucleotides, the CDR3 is TGCAGTGCTGAAAGGACTAGCGGGGGGGCAAGCCCCTACGAGCAGTACTTC.

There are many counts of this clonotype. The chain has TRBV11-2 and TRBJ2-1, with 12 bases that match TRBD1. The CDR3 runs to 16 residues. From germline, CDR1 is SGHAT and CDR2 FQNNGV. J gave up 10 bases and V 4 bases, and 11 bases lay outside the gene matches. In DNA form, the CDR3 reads TGTGCCAGCAGCTCCGGGGACAGGGGGCCTTTAGTAGAGCAGTTCTTC. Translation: CASSSGDRGPLVEQFF. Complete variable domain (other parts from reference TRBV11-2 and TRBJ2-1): EAGVAQSPRYKIIEKRQSVAFWCNPISGHATLYWYQQILGQGPKLLIQFQNNGVVDDSQLPKDRFSAERLKGVDSTLKIQPAKLEDSAVYLCASSSGDRGPLVEQFFGPGTRLTVL.

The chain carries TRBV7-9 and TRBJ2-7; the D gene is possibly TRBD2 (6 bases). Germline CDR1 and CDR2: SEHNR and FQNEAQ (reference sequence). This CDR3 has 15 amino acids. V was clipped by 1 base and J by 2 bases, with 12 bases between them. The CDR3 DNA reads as TGTGCCAGCAGCTTAGTGTCGGGAGTCCCCTACGAGCAGTACTTC. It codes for CASSLVSGVPYEQYF. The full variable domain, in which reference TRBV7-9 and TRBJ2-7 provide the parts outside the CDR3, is DTGVSQNPRHKITKRGQNVTFRCDPISEHNRLYWYRQTLGQGPEFLTYFQNEAQLEKSRLLSDRFSAERPKGSFSTLEIQRTEQGDSAMYLCASSLVSGVPYEQYFGPGTRLTVT.

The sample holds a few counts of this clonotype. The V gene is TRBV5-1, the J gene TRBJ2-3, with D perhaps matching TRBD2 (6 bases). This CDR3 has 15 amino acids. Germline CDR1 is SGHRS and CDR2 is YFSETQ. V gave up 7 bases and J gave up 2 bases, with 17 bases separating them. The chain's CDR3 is CASCLMVAATDTQYF. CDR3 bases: TGCGCCAGCTGCCTCATGGTAGCGGCCACAGATACGCAGTATTTT.

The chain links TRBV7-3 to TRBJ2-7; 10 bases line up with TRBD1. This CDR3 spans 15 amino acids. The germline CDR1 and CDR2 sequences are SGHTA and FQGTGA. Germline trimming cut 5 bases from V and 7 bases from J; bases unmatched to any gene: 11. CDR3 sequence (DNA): TGTGCCAGCAGCCCGTCCGGGACAGGGGCGGAAGAGCAGTACTTC. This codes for CASSPSGTGAEEQYF. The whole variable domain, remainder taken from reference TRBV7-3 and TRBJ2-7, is GAGVSQTPSNKVTEKGKYVELRCDPISGHTALYWYRQSLGQGPEFLIYFQGTGAADDSGLPNDRFFAVRPEGSVSTLKIQRTERGDSAVYLCASSPSGTGAEEQYFGPGTRLTVT.

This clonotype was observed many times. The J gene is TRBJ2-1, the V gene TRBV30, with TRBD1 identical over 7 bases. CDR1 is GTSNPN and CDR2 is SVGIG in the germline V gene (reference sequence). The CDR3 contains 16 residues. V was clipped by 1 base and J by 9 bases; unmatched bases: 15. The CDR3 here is CAWSESRAGGRGEQFF. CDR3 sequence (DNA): TGTGCCTGGAGTGAGTCTCGGGCAGGGGGAAGGGGTGAGCAGTTCTTC. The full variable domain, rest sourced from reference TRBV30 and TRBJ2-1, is SQTIHQWPATLVQPVGSPLSLECTVEGTSNPNLYWYRQAAGRGLQLLFYSVGIGQISSEVPQNLSASRPQDRQFILSSKKLLLSDSGFYLCAWSESRAGGRGEQFFGPGTRLTVL.

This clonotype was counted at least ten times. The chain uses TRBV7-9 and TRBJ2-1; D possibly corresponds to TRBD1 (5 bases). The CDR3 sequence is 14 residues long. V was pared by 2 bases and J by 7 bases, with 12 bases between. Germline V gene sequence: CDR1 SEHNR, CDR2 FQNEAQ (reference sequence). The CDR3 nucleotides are TGTGCCAGCAGCTTACCATCGGACAATAATGAGCAGTTCTTC. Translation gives CASSLPSDNNEQFF.

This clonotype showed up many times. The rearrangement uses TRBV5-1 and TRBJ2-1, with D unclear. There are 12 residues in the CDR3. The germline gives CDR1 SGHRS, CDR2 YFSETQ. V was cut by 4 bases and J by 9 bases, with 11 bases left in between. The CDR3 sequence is CASSTTGSEQFF. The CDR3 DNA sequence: TGCGCCAGCAGCACCACGGGCAGTGAGCAGTTCTTC.

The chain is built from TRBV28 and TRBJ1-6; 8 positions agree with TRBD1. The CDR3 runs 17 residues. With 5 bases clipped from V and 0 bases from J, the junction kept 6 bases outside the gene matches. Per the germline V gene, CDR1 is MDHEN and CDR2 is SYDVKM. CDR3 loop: CASSPTGVGSYNSPLHF. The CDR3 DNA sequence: TGTGCCAGCAGTCCGACAGGGGTCGGCTCCTATAATTCACCCCTCCACTTT.

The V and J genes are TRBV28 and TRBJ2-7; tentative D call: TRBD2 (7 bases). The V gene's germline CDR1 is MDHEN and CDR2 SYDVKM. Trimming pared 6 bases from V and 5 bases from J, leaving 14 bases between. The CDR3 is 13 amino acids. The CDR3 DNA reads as TGTGCCAGCAGAGAGGGGGGGCGGAACGAGCAGTACTTC. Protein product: CASREGGRNEQYF.

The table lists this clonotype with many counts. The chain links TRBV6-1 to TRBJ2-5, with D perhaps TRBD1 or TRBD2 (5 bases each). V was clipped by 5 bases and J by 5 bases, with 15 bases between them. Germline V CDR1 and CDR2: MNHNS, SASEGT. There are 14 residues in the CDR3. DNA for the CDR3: TGTGCCAGCAGTCAACTAGGGGCCCGGGAGACCCAGTACTTC. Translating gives CASSQLGARETQYF.

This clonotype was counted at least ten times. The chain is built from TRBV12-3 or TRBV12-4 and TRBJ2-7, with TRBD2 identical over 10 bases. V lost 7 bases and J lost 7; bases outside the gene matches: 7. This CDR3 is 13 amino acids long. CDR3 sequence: CASIQSGRGEQYF. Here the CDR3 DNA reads TGTGCCAGCATTCAAAGCGGGAGGGGAGAGCAGTACTTC.

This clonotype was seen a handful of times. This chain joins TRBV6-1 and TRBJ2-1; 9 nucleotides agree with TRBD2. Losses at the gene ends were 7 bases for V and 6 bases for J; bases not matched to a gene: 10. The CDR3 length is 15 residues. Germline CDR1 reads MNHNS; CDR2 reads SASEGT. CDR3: CASTVAGVNGNEQFF. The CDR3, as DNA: TGTGCCAGCACCGTAGCGGGAGTAAACGGCAATGAGCAGTTCTTC.

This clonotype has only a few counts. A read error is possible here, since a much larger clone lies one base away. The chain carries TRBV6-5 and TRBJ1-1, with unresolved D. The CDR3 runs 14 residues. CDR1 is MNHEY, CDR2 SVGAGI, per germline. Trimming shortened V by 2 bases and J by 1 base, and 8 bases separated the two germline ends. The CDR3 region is CASSYRTENTEAFF. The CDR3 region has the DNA TGTGCCAGCAGTTACCGGACGGAGAACACTGAAGCTTTCTTT.

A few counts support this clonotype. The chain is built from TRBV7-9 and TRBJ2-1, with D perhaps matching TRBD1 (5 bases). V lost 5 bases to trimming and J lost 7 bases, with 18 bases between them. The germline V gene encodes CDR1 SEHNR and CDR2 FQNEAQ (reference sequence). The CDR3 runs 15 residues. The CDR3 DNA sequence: TGTGCCAGCAGCCCTCTACGTCCAGGGTATAATGAGCAGTTCTTC. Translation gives CASSPLRPGYNEQFF.

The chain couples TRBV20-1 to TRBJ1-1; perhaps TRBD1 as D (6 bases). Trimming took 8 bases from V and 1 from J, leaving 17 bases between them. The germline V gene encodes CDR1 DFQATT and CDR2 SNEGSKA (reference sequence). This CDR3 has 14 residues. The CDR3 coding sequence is TGCAGTACAACAGGGAGGCGAGAGAACACTGAAGCTTTCTTT. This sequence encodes CSTTGRRENTEAFF.